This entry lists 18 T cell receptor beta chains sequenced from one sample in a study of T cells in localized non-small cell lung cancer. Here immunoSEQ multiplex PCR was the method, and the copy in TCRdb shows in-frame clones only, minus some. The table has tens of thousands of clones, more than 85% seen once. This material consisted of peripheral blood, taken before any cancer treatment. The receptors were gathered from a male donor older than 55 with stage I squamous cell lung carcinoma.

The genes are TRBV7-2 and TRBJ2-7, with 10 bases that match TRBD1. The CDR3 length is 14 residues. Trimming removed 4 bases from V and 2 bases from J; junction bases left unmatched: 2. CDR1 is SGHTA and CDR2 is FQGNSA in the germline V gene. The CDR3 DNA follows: TGTGCCAGCAGCTCAGACAGGGGGCCCTACGAGCAGTACTTC. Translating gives CASSSDRGPYEQYF.

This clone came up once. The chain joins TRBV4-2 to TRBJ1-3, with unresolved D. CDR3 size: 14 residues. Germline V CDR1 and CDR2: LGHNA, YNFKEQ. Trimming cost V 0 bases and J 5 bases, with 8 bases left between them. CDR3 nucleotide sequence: TGTGCCAGCAGCCAAGAAAGCGGCAGAAACACCATATATTTT. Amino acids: CASSQESGRNTIYF.

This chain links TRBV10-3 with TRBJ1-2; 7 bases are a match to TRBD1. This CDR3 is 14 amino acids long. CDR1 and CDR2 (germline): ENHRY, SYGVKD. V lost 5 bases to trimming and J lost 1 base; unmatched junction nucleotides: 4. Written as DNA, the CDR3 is TGTGCCATCAGTCCCCGACAGGGTAACTATGGCTACACCTTC. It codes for CAISPRQGNYGYTF.

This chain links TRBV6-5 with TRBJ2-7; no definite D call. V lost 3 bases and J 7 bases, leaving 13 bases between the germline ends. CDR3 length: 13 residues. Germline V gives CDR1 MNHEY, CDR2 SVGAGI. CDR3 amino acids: CASSYGPTKEQYF. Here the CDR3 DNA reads TGTGCCAGCAGTTATGGACCGACGAAGGAGCAGTACTTC.

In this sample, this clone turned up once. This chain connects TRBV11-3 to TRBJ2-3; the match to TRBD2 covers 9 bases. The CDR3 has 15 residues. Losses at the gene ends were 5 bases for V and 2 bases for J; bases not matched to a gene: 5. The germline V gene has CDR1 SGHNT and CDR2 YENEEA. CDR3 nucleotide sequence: TGTGCCAGCAGCCCTAGCGGGACTTACACAGATACGCAGTATTTT. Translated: CASSPSGTYTDTQYF. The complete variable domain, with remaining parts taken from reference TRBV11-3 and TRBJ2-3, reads EAGVVQSPRYKIIEKKQPVAFWCNPISGHNTLYWYLQNLGQGPELLIRYENEEAVDDSQLPKDRFSAERLKGVDSTLKIQPAELGDSAVYLCASSPSGTYTDTQYFGPGTRLTVL.

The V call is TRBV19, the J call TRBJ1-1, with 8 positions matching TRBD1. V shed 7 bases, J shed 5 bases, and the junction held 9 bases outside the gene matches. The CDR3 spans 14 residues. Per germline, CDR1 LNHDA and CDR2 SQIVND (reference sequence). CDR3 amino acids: CASTITGGRTEAFF. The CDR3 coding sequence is TGTGCCAGTACTATCACAGGGGGAAGGACTGAAGCTTTCTTT.

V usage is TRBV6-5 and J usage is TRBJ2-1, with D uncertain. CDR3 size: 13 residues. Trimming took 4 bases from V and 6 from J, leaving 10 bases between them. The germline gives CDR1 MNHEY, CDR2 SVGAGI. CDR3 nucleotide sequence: TGTGCCAGCAGTTCTACGGGTCGCAATGAGCAGTTCTTC. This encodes CASSSTGRNEQFF.

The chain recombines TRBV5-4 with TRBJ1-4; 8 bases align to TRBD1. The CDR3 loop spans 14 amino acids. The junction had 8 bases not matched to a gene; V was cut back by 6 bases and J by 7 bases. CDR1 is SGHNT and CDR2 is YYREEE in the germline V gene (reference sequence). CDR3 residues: CASTVDRGGEKLFF. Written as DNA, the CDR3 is TGTGCCAGCACCGTAGACAGGGGTGGTGAAAAACTGTTTTTT.

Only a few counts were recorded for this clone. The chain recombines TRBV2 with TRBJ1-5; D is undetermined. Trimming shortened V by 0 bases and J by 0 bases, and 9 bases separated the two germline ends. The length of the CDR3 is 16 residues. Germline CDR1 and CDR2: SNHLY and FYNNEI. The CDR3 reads CASSEARRNSNQPQHF. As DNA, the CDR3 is TGTGCCAGCAGTGAAGCGAGGCGGAATAGCAATCAGCCCCAGCATTTT.

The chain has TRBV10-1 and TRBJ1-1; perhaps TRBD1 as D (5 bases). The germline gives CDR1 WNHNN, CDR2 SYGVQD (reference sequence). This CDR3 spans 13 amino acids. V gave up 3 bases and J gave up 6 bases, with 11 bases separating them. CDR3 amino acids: CASSEGTLAEAFF. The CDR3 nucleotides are TGCGCCAGCAGTGAAGGGACCCTCGCTGAAGCTTTCTTT.

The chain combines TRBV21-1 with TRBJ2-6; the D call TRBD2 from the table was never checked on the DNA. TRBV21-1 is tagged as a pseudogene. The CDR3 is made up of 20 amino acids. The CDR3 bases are TGTGCCAACAGCAAAGGGGGTTTAGGGCGGGGCAACTCTGGGGCCAACGTCCTGACTTTC. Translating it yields CANSKGGLGRGNSGANVLTF.

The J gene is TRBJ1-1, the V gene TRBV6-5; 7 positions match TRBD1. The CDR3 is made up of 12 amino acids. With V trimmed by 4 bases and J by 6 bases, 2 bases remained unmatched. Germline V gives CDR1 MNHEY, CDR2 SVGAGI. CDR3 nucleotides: TGTGCCAGCAGTTCTGGACAGGCTGAAGCTTTCTTT. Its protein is CASSSGQAEAFF.

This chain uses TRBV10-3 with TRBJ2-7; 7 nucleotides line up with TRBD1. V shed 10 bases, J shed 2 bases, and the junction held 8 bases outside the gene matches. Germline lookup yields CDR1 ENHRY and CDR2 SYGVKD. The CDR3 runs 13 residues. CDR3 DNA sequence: TGTGCCACTACCCTGGACAGGACCTACGAGCAGTACTTC. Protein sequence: CATTLDRTYEQYF.

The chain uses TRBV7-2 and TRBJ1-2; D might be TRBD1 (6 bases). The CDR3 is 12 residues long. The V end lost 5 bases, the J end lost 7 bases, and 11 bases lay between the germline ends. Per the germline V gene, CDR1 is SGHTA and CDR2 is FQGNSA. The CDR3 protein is CASSTGLAGYTF. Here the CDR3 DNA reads TGTGCCAGCAGCACAGGGTTAGCTGGCTACACCTTC.

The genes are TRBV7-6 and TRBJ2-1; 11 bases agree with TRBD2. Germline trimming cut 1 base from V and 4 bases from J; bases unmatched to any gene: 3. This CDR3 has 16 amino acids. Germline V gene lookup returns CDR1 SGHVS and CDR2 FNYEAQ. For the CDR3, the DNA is TGTGCCAGCAGCTTAGAAGCTAGCGGGAGGTACAATGAGCAGTTCTTC. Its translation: CASSLEASGRYNEQFF.

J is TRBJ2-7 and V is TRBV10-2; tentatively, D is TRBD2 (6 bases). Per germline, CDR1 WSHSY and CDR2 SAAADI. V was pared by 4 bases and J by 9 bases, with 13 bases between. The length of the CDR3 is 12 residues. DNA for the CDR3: TGCGCCAGCAGTGGATGGGAGGAGGGGCAGTACTTC. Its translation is CASSGWEEGQYF.

CDR3 nucleotides: TGCGCCAGCAGCTTGCTGGCAACTAATGAAAAACTGTTTTTT. It encodes CASSLLATNEKLFF. The chain carries TRBV5-1 and TRBJ1-4; D call uncertain. The CDR3 is made up of 14 amino acids. V was trimmed by 1 base and J by 0 bases, leaving 4 bases between them. Germline assignment: CDR1 SGHRS and CDR2 YFSETQ. The full variable domain, its missing parts supplied by reference TRBV5-1 and TRBJ1-4, is KAGVTQTPRYLIKTRGQQVTLSCSPISGHRSVSWYQQTPGQGLQFLFEYFSETQRNKGNFPGRFSGRQFSNSRSEMNVSTLELGDSALYLCASSLLATNEKLFFGSGTQLSVL.

The CDR3 DNA is TGTGCCAGCAGCTTGGGGCAGGGCTTCTACGAGCAGTACTTC. Translation: CASSLGQGFYEQYF. The chain uses TRBV11-2 and TRBJ2-7; tentative D call: TRBD1 (5 bases). The germline V gene encodes CDR1 SGHAT and CDR2 FQNNGV. V lost 3 bases to trimming and J lost 3 bases, with 12 bases between them. The CDR3 totals 14 residues.